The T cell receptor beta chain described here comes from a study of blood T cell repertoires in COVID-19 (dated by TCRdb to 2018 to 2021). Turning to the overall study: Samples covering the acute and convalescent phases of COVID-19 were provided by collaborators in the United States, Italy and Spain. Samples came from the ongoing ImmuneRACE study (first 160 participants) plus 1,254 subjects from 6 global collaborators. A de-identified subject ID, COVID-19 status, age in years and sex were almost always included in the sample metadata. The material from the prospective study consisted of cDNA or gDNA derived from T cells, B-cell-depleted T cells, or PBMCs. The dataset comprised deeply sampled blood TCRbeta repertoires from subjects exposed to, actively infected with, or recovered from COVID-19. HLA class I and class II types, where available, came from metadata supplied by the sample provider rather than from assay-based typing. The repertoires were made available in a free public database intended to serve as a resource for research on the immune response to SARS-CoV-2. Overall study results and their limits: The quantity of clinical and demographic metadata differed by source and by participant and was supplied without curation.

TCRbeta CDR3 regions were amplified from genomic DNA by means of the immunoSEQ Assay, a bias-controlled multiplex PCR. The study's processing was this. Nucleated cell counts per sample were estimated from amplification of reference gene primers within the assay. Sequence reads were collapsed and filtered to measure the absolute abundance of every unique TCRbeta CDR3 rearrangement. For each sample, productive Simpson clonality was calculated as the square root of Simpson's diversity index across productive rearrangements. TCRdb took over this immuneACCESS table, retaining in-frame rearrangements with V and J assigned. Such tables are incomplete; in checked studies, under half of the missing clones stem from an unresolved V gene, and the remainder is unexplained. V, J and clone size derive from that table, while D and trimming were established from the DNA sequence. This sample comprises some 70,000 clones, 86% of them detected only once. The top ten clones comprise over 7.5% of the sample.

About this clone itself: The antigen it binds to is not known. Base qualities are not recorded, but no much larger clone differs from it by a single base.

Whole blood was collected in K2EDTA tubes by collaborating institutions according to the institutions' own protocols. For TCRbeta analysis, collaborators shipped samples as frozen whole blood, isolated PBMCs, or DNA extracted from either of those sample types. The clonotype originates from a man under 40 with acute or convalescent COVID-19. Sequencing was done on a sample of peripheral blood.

The sequenced DNA is TGTGCCAGCAGCCCTGGACAGGGTAGCAATGAGCAGTTCTTC. This yields the protein CASSPGQGSNEQFF. This chain joins TRBV5-5 to TRBJ2-1, with TRBD1 matching 8 junction bases. V loses 4 bases at its end and J loses 6 bases; junction bases beyond the gene matches: 6. The germline V gene (reference sequence) gives CDR1 as SGHKS and CDR2 as YYEKEE. From its cysteine to its phenylalanine, the CDR3 spans 14 amino acids. CDR3 DNA only is kept here, 42 bases in frame from base 1.